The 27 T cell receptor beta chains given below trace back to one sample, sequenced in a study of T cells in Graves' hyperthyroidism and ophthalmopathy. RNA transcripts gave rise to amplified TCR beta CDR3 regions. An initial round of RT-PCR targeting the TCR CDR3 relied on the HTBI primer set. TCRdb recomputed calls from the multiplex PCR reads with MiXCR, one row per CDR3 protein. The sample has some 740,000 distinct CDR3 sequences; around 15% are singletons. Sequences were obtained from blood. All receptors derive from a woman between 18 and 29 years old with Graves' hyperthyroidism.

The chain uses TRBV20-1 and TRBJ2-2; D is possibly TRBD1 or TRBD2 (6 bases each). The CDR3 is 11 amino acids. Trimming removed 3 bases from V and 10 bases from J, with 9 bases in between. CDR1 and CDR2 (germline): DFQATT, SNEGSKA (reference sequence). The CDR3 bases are TGCAGTGCTAGGAGGGGGGAGGAGCTGTTTTTT. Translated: CSARRGEELFF.

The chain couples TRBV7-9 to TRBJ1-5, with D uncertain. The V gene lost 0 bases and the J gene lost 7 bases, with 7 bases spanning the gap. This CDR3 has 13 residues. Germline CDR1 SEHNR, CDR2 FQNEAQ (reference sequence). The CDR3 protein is CASSLAINQPQHF. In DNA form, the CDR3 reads TGTGCCAGCAGCTTAGCCATAAACCAGCCCCAGCATTTT. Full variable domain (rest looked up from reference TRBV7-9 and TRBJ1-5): DTGVSQNPRHKITKRGQNVTFRCDPISEHNRLYWYRQTLGQGPEFLTYFQNEAQLEKSRLLSDRFSAERPKGSFSTLEIQRTEQGDSAMYLCASSLAINQPQHFGDGTRLSIL.

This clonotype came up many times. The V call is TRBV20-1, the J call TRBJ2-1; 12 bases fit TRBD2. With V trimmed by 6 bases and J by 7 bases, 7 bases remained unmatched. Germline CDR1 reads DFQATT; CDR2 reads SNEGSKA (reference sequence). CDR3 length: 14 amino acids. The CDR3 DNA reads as TGCAGTGCGGTTTCTAGCGGGAGGGTTAATGAGCAGTTCTTC. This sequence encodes CSAVSSGRVNEQFF.

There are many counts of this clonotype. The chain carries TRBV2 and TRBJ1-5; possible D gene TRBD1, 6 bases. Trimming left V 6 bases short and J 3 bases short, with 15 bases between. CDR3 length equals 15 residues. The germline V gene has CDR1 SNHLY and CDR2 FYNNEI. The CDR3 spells CASRERDTFNQPQHF. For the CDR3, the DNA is TGTGCCAGCAGGGAAAGGGACACGTTCAATCAGCCCCAGCATTTT.

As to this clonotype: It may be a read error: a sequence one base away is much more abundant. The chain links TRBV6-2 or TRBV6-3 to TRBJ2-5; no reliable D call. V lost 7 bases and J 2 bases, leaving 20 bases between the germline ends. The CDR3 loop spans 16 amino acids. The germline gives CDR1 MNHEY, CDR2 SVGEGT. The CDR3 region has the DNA TGTGCCAGCATGCCGGTGCGGTGCCACCTACAAGAGACCCAGTACTTC. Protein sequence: CASMPVRCHLQETQYF.

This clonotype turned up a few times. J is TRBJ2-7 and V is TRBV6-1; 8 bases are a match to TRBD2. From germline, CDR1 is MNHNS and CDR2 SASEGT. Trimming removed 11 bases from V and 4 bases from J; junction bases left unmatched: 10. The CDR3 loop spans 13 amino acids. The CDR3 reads CAGGTSGPYEQYF. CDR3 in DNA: TGTGCCGGCGGAACTAGCGGACCGTACGAGCAGTACTTC.

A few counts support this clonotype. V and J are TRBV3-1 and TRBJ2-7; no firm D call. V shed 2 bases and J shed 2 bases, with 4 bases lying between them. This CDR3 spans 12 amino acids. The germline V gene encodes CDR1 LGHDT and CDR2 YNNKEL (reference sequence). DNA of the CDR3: TGTGCCAGCAGCCAACAGGCCTACGAGCAGTACTTC. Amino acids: CASSQQAYEQYF.

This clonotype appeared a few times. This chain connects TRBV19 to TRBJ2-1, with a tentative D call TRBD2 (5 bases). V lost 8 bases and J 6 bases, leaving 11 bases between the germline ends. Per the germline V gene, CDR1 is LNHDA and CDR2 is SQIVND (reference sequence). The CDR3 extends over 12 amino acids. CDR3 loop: CASGEKSNEQFF. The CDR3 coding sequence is TGTGCCAGTGGGGAGAAAAGCAATGAGCAGTTCTTC.

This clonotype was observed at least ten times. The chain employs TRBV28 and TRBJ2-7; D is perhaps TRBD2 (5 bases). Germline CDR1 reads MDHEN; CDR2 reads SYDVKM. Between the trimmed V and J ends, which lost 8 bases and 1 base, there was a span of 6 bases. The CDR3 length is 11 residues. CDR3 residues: CASGSSYEQYF. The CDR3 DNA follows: TGTGCCAGCGGGAGTTCCTACGAGCAGTACTTC.

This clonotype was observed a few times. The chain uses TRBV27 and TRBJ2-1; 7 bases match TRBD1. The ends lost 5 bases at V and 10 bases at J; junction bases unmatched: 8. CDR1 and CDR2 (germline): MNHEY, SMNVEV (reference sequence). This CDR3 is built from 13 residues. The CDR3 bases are TGTGCCAGCAGTCCATACGACAGGGACGAGCAGTTCTTC. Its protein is CASSPYDRDEQFF.

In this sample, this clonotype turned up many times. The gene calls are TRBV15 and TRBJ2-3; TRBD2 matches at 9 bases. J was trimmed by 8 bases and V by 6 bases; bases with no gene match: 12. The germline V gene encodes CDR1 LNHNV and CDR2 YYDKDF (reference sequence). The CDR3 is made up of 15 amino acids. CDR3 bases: TGTGCCACCAGTGGCGGGAGGGCCCTCTTGAGTACGCAGTATTTT. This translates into CATSGGRALLSTQYF.

The CDR3 region has the DNA TGTGCCAGCAGCCGGGGACAGGGGTATGAAAAACTGTTTTTT. It yields the protein CASSRGQGYEKLFF. The chain carries TRBV7-9 and TRBJ1-4, with TRBD1 matching over 10 bases. The CDR3 sequence is 14 residues long. Germline CDR1 reads SEHNR; CDR2 reads FQNEAQ (reference sequence). After removal of 5 bases from V and 6 bases from J, the junction contained 3 bases not matched to a gene.

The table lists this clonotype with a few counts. This chain's CDR3 is CASSGEERGREQFF. In DNA form, the CDR3 reads TGTGCCAGCAGCGGGGAAGAGCGGGGACGTGAGCAGTTCTTC. This rearrangement joins TRBV7-3 to TRBJ2-1; 7 positions match TRBD2. Trimming at V came to 5 bases and at J to 9 bases, leaving 10 bases not matched to a gene. Germline CDR1 reads SGHTA; CDR2 reads FQGTGA. CDR3 length: 14 residues.

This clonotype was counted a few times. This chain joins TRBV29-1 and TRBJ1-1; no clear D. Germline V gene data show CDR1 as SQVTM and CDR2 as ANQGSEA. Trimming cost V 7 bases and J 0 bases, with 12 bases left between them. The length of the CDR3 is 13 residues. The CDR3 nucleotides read TGCAGCGCATCGTCTACAGTGAACACTGAAGCTTTCTTT. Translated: CSASSTVNTEAFF.

The CDR3 DNA reads TGTGCCAGCAGTTACGACCCACTAGGGGCCACAGATACGCAGTATTTT. Translated, it gives CASSYDPLGATDTQYF. The chain carries TRBV6-6 and TRBJ2-3; D possibly matches TRBD1 or TRBD2 (5 bases each). The germline CDR1 and CDR2 sequences are MNHNY and SVGAGI (reference sequence). V was clipped by 2 bases and J by 2 bases, with 14 bases between them. This CDR3 has 16 residues.

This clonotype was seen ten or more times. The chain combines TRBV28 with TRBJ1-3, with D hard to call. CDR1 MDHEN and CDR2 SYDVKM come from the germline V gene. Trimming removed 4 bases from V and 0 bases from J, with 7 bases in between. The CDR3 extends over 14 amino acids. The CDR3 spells CASSSRYSGNTIYF. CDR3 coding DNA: TGTGCCAGCAGTTCCCGATACTCTGGAAACACCATATATTTT. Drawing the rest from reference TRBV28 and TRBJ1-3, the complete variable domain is DVKVTQSSRYLVKRTGEKVFLECVQDMDHENMFWYRQDPGLGLRLIYFSYDVKMKEKGDIPEGYSVSREKKERFSLILESASTNQTSMYLCASSSRYSGNTIYFGEGSWLTVV.

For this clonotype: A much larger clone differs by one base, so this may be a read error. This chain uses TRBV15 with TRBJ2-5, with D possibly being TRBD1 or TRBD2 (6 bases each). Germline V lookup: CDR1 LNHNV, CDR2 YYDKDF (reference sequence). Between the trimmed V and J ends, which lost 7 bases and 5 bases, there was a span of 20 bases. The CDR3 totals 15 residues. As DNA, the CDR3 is TGTGCCACCAACGCACGGGGGAAGGGGGGCGAGACCCAGTACTTC. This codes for CATNARGKGGETQYF. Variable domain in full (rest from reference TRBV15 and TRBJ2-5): DAMVIQNPRYQVTQFGKPVTLSCSQTLNHNVMYWYQQKSSQAPKLLFHYYDKDFNNEADTPDNFQSRRPNTSFCFLDIRSPGLGDTAMYLCATNARGKGGETQYFGPGTRLLVL.

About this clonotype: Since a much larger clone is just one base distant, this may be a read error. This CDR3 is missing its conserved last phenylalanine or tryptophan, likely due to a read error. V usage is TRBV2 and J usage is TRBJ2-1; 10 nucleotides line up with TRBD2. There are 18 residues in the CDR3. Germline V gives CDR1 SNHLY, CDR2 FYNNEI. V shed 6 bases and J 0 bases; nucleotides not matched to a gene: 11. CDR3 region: CASRGTSAFSRSYNEQFI. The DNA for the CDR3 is TGTGCCAGCAGGGGGACTAGCGCCTTCAGTCGCTCCTACAATGAGCAGTTCATC.

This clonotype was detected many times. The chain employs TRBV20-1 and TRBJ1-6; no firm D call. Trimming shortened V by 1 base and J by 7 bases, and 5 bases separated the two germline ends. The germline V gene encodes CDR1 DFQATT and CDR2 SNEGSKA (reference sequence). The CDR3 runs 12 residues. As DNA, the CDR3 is TGCAGTGCTAGAGCTGGAAATTCACCCCTCCACTTT. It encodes CSARAGNSPLHF.

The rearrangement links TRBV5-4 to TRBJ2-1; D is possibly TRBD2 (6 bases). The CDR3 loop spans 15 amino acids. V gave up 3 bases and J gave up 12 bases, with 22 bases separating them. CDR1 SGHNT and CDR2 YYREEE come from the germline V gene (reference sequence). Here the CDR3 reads CASSSLERGEVRQFF. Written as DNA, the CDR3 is TGTGCCAGCAGCTCCCTCGAGAGAGGGGAGGTTAGGCAGTTCTTC. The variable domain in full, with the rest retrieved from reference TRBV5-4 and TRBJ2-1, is ETGVTQSPTHLIKTRGQQVTLRCSSQSGHNTVSWYQQALGQGPQFIFQYYREEENGRGNFPPRFSGLQFPNYSSELNVNALELDDSALYLCASSSLERGEVRQFFGPGTRLTVL.

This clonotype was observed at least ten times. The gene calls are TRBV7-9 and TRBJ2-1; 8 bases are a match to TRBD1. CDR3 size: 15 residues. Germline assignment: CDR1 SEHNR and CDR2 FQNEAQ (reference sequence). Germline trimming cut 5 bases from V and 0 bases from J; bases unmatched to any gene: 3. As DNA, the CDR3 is TGTGCCAGCAGCCTTGGACAGGGCTCCTACAATGAGCAGTTCTTC. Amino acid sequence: CASSLGQGSYNEQFF.

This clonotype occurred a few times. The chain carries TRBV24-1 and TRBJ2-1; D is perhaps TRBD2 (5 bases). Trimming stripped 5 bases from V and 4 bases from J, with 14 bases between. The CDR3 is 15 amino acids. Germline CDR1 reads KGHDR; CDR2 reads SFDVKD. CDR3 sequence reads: CATSAQSGRYNEQFF. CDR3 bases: TGTGCCACCAGTGCTCAGAGCGGCAGGTACAATGAGCAGTTCTTC.

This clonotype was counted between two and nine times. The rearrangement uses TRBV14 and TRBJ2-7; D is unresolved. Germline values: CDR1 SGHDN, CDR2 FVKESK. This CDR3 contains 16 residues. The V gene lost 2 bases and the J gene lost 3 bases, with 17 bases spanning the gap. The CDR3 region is CASSQLGRSRDYEQYF. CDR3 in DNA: TGTGCCAGCAGCCAATTGGGTAGATCAAGGGACTACGAGCAGTACTTC.

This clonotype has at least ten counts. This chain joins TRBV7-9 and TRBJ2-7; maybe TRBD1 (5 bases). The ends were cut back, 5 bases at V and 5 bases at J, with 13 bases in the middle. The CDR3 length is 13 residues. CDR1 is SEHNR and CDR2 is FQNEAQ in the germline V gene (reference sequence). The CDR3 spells CASSGVWTNEQYF. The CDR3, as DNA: TGTGCCAGCAGCGGGGTCTGGACAAACGAGCAGTACTTC. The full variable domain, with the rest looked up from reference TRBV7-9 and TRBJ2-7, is DTGVSQNPRHKITKRGQNVTFRCDPISEHNRLYWYRQTLGQGPEFLTYFQNEAQLEKSRLLSDRFSAERPKGSFSTLEIQRTEQGDSAMYLCASSGVWTNEQYFGPGTRLTVT.

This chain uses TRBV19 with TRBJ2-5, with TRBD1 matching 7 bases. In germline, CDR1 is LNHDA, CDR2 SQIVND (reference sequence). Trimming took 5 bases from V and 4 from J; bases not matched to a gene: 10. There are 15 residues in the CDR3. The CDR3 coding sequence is TGTGCCAGTAGTGGGACAGAGGCTTCCGGAGAGACCCAGTACTTC. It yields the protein CASSGTEASGETQYF.

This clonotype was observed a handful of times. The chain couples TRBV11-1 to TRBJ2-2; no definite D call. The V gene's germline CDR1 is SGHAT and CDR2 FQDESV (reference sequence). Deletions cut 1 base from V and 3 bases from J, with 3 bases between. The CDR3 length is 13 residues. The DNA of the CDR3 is TGTGCCAGCAGCTTAGACGACACCGGGGAGCTGTTTTTT. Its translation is CASSLDDTGELFF.

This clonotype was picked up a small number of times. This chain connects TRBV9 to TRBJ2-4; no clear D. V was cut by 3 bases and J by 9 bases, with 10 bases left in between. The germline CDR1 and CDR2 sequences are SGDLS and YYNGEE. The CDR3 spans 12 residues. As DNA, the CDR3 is TGTGCCAGCAGCGCGCCGAAGGGCATTCAGTACTTC. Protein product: CASSAPKGIQYF.